This T cell receptor (beta chain) was sequenced for a study of blood T cell repertoires in COVID-19. Looking at the study overall: Acute and convalescent COVID-19 samples came from the United States, Italy and Spain.

V lost 4 bases and J lost 6, with 12 bases in between. The CDR3 loop spans 13 amino acids. The V gene's germline CDR1 is SGHRS and CDR2 YFSETQ. Seattle's cohort entered during active infection and was followed longitudinally. Original analysis: Using reference gene primer amplification, nucleated cell counts were estimated. The repertoire was sequenced with immunoSEQ multiplex PCR; TCRdb's copy has only in-frame clones and lacks some. V and J calls and clone size come straight from that table; D and trimming were deduced from the DNA. Found here are about 82,000 clones, roughly 78% of them singletons; the top ten hold just over 35%.

Material: peripheral blood. The genes are TRBV5-1 and TRBJ2-3, with D uncertain. This receptor was obtained from a man aged 60 to 75 with COVID-19, enrolled during active disease. The CDR3 loop is CASSPGVTDTQYF. The CDR3 bases are TGCGCCAGCAGCCCAGGTGTCACGGATACGCAGTATTTT.